Each of the 9 T cell receptor beta chains below was sequenced from the same sample in a study of blood T cell repertoires in COVID-19. Only in-frame clones appear in the TCRdb table, and some are missing; sequencing was by immunoSEQ multiplex PCR. The table includes around 84,000 clones, approximately 80% detected once. Material: peripheral blood. The receptors here all came from a man older than 75 with active or convalescent COVID-19.

J is TRBJ1-2 and V is TRBV6-5, with 8 bases aligning to TRBD1. Trimming cost V 7 bases and J 3 bases; bases outside gene matches: 10. CDR1 MNHEY and CDR2 SVGAGI come from the germline V gene. The CDR3 extends over 15 amino acids. The CDR3: CASMPDRDSHYGYTF. The CDR3 DNA follows: TGTGCCAGCATGCCGGACAGGGACTCCCACTATGGCTACACCTTC.

The CDR3 DNA reads TGTGCCAGCAGTTATGGACAGGGAGGCGAAAAACTGTTTTTT. Its translation is CASSYGQGGEKLFF. The gene calls are TRBV7-9 and TRBJ1-4, with 8 bases aligning to TRBD1. Looked up from germline, CDR1 is SEHNR and CDR2 is FQNEAQ (reference sequence). V shed 6 bases and J 8 bases; nucleotides not matched to a gene: 8. CDR3 length: 14 amino acids.

V and J are TRBV19 and TRBJ2-1, with D possibly being TRBD1 (6 bases). The V gene's germline CDR1 is LNHDA and CDR2 SQIVND (reference sequence). There are 14 residues in the CDR3. V lost 6 bases and J 5 bases, leaving 14 bases between the germline ends. CDR3 region: CASRQPNRDNEQFF. The DNA of the CDR3 is TGTGCCAGTAGACAGCCCAACAGGGACAATGAGCAGTTCTTC.

The genes are TRBV30 and TRBJ2-5; 7 nucleotides align to TRBD1. V was pared by 2 bases and J by 1 base, with 7 bases of the junction left unmatched. This CDR3 is built from 15 residues. Per germline, CDR1 GTSNPN and CDR2 SVGIG (reference sequence). The CDR3 nucleotides are TGTGCCTGGAGTCCTCCGGGACAGCTCCAAGAGACCCAGTACTTC. Translating gives CAWSPPGQLQETQYF.

This rearrangement joins TRBV24-1 to TRBJ2-7; 7 nucleotides agree with TRBD1. J lost 3 bases, V lost 4 bases, and 8 bases had no gene match. This CDR3 is 15 amino acids long. Looked up from germline, CDR1 is KGHDR and CDR2 is SFDVKD. CDR3 bases: TGTGCCACCAGTGAATCGACAGGGCCTGACTACGAGCAGTACGTC. Protein product: CATSESTGPDYEQYV.

In this sample, this clone turned up once. The chain carries TRBV7-2 and TRBJ1-2; 9 bases match TRBD1. Germline CDR1 and CDR2: SGHTA and FQGNSA. With V trimmed by 5 bases and J by 2 bases, 6 bases remained unmatched. The CDR3 has 15 amino acids. CDR3 sequence reads: CASSPGQGRNYGYTF. CDR3 coding DNA: TGTGCCAGCAGCCCGGGACAGGGACGGAACTATGGCTACACCTTC.

The chain carries TRBV6-5 and TRBJ2-1, with D unclear. The CDR3 is 14 amino acids. The germline gives CDR1 MNHEY, CDR2 SVGAGI. Trimming took off 6 bases at V and 3 bases at J, with 12 bases between the two ends. The CDR3 DNA follows: TGTGCCAGCAGCGAGCAGGATATCTACAATGAGCAGTTCTTC. Protein: CASSEQDIYNEQFF.

This chain joins TRBV3-1 (or the pseudogene TRBV3-2) and TRBJ1-2; 7 positions match TRBD1. V shed 0 bases and J 8 bases; nucleotides not matched to a gene: 6. CDR3 size: 14 residues. Germline assignment: CDR1 LGHDT and CDR2 YNNKEL (reference sequence). The CDR3 loop reads CASSQDSGTDGYTF. In DNA form, the CDR3 reads TGTGCCAGCAGCCAAGATTCGGGGACAGACGGCTACACCTTC.

DNA of the CDR3: TGTGCCAGCAGCTTTATCCTAGCGGGGGGGCGAGACAATGAGCAGTTCTTC. Amino acid sequence: CASSFILAGGRDNEQFF. The chain joins TRBV3-1 (or the pseudogene TRBV3-2) to TRBJ2-1; 12 bases align to TRBD2. Germline loops: CDR1 LGHDT, CDR2 YNNKEL (reference sequence). V trimming: 5 bases; J trimming: 5 bases; junction bases outside the gene matches: 10. This CDR3 region has 17 residues.